The sequence of this T cell receptor (beta chain) was determined in a study of blood T cell repertoires in COVID-19. The wider study: The United States, Italy and Spain supplied acute and convalescent COVID-19 samples.

Under the authors' procedure: Amplification from reference gene primers served as the basis for estimated nucleated cell counts. This table comes from immunoSEQ multiplex PCR, and its TCRdb copy is limited to in-frame clones, with some not included. The D gene and trimming were derived from the DNA, and the V and J assignments and clone size from that table. The sample yields about 170,000 clones, about four fifths seen once. The junction had 2 bases not matched to a gene; V was cut back by 3 bases and J by 0 bases. Germline V gives CDR1 SGDLS, CDR2 YYNGEE. There are 16 residues in the CDR3. The receptor was derived from a man in his 70s with active or convalescent COVID-19. The chain recombines TRBV9 with TRBJ2-6; 8 bases match TRBD1. The sample taken for sequencing was peripheral blood. CDR3 DNA: TGTGCCAGCAGCGACAGGGGGTCCTCTGGGGCCAACGTCCTGACTTTC. This translates into CASSDRGSSGANVLTF.